This entry concerns a single T cell receptor (beta chain). Antigen unknown. Separate sequencing covered autoproliferating (CFSE-dim) and non-proliferating (CFSE-high) T cells from stimulus-free culture. Pooled replicate wells came from 5x10^7 CFSE-labeled PBMCs cultured approximately 7 days without stimulus. The PBMCs received about 0.45 uM CFSE and serum-free culture with no added stimuli. This entry comes from a study of memory B cells and T cells in multiple sclerosis. Notes on the study in general: Normalization was needed because clone-set size differences affected shared clonotype counts.

Measured with immunoSEQ multiplex PCR; TCRdb has only the in-frame clones, and not every one. The sample lists about 12,000 clones, about 83% occurring once. Source material: PBMCs from blood kept in culture. This receptor was identified in a human donor with multiple sclerosis.

The CDR3 bases are TGCGCCAGCAGCGCTAGCGGCTACGAGCAGTACTTC. This gives the protein CASSASGYEQYF. The chain is built from TRBV5-1 and TRBJ2-7, with TRBD2 identical over 7 bases. The germline CDR1 and CDR2 sequences are SGHRS and YFSETQ. The CDR3 length is 12 residues. V shed 4 bases and J 3 bases; nucleotides not matched to a gene: 1. The whole variable domain, remainder taken from reference TRBV5-1 and TRBJ2-7, is KAGVTQTPRYLIKTRGQQVTLSCSPISGHRSVSWYQQTPGQGLQFLFEYFSETQRNKGNFPGRFSGRQFSNSRSEMNVSTLELGDSALYLCASSASGYEQYFGPGTRLTVT.